Listed below are T cell receptor beta chains from one sample, sequenced in a study of blood T cells in healthy people across ages. TCRdb recomputed calls from the 5' RACE reads with MiXCR, one row per CDR3 protein. The sample contains 1.5 million to 2 million distinct CDR3 sequences, approximately 40% of which appear only once. Specimen: blood. The receptors come from a human donor in good health. Both conserved end residues are part of each CDR3. A D gene is named only where the DNA matches it firmly. Not all rows give a size; the values are once, few, many and, for expanded clones, a class.

J	D	V	size	DNA	CDR3
TRBJ2-7	NA	TRBV5-1	NA	TGCGCCAGCAGCGAACCCGCGGGCGAGCAGTACTTC	CASSEPAGEQYF
TRBJ1-1	NA	TRBV9	NA	TGTGCCAGCAGTGATTCCATAGGACAGACGAACACTGAAGCTTTCTTT	CASSDSIGQTNTEAFF
TRBJ1-4	TRBD1	TRBV7-9	few	TGTGCCAGCAGCCCGGGACAGACTGAGAATGAAAAACTGTTTTTT	CASSPGQTENEKLFF
TRBJ1-5	TRBD1	TRBV20-1	few	TGCAGTGCTATGCCCGGGACAGGGGTTTTTTATAGCAATCAGCCCCAGCATTTT	CSAMPGTGVFYSNQPQHF
TRBJ2-1	TRBD2	TRBV7-2	NA	TGTGCCAGCAGCTCCCAGGGACTACCATCCAATGAGCAGTTCTTC	CASSSQGLPSNEQFF
TRBJ2-1	TRBD1	TRBV6-5	NA	TGTGCCAGCAGCTCCGGGACAGGGGGCCTAAATGAGCAGTTCTTC	CASSSGTGGLNEQFF
TRBJ2-7	NA	TRBV21-1	few	TGTGCCAGCAACCCTGGGGGGTTCCAAGGCGAGCAGTACTTC	CASNPGGFQGEQYF
TRBJ2-1	NA	TRBV16	few	TGTGCCAGCAGCACCCCACAGGGCAGGCCGTTCTTC	CASSTPQGRPFF
TRBJ2-7	NA	TRBV3-1	many	TGTGCCAGCAGCCAGCCCCTGCCGTACGAGCAGTACTTC	CASSQPLPYEQYF
TRBJ2-1	NA	TRBV20-1	NA	TGCAGTGCTCGACCACCGGACTCATTGACCTACAATGAGCAGTTCTTC	CSARPPDSLTYNEQFF
TRBJ2-2	NA	TRBV27	NA	TGTGCCAGCAGGGAAACCGGGACCTCCACCGGGGAGCTGTTTTTT	CASRETGTSTGELFF